This TCR beta chain was observed in a study of identical twins. TCRdb re-analysed the 5' RACE reads in MiXCR, keeping a single row per CDR3 protein. This table holds 420,000 or so distinct CDR3 sequences, about 18% found once. In the case of this clonotype: Its antigen is unidentified.

Study-wide results and caveats: With abundant cord blood beta clonotypes, insertions were fewer; memory repertoires showed no such pattern.

Unmatched junction bases numbered 8, after V lost 5 bases and J lost 4 bases. The CDR3 has 16 residues. Germline CDR1 SEHNR, CDR2 FQNEAQ (reference sequence). The chain uses TRBV7-9 and TRBJ2-6; 7 bases map to TRBD1. The sequenced sample was naive T cells sorted from blood. This clonotype was obtained from a man aged 45-60 years in good health. The CDR3 DNA follows: TGTGCCAGCAGCCGGGTCAGGGGGACCGGGGCCAACGTCCTGACTTTC. Residues: CASSRVRGTGANVLTF.